Listed here are 31 T cell receptor beta chains from one sample, sequenced in a study of identical twins. TCRdb reprocessed the 5' RACE reads via MiXCR and lists one record per CDR3 protein. The sample holds about 240,000 distinct CDR3 sequences; approximately 11% are singletons and the top ten take around 4%. The same sample was also used in a study of yellow fever vaccine responses in identical twins.

The sequenced sample was memory (CD45RO+) T cells sorted from blood. Every receptor here comes from a woman between 18 and 29 years old in good health.

This clonotype occurred once. This sequence joins TRBV6-5 and TRBJ2-7; D is ambiguous. The length of the CDR3 is 15 residues. V was trimmed by 4 bases and J by 0 bases, leaving 13 bases between them. Germline V CDR1 and CDR2: MNHEY, SVGAGI. The CDR3 nucleotides read TGTGCCAGCAGTTCGGCCTCGAGGAGCTCCTACGAGCAGTACTTC. Its translation is CASSSASRSSYEQYF.

V is TRBV20-1 and J is TRBJ2-7, with 10 positions matching TRBD2. Trimming cost V 0 bases and J 5 bases; bases outside gene matches: 10. CDR1 and CDR2 from the germline V gene are DFQATT and SNEGSKA (reference sequence). CDR3 length: 16 amino acids. The CDR3: CSARDLGLAGVNEQYF. CDR3 nucleotides: TGCAGTGCTAGAGATCTCGGGCTAGCGGGAGTCAACGAGCAGTACTTC.

The sample holds one count of this clonotype. CDR3 protein: CASTPGQGSYNEQFF. CDR3 sequence (DNA): TGTGCCAGCACTCCAGGACAGGGGTCCTACAATGAGCAGTTCTTC. The rearrangement joins TRBV2 to TRBJ2-1, with 9 bases lining up with TRBD1. The J segment lost 1 base and the V segment lost 7 bases, leaving 5 bases of the junction unmatched. The CDR3 extends over 15 amino acids. Germline loops: CDR1 SNHLY, CDR2 FYNNEI. Filled out from reference TRBV2 and TRBJ2-1, the complete variable domain reads EPEVTQTPSHQVTQMGQEVILRCVPISNHLYFYWYRQILGQKVEFLVSFYNNEISEKSEIFDDQFSVERPDGSNFTLKIRSTKLEDSAMYFCASTPGQGSYNEQFFGPGTRLTVL.

CDR3 bases: TGCGCCAGCAGCCAAGCCCGAACCGGGACAGGGGTCCGCACAGATACGCAGTATTTT. Amino acids: CASSQARTGTGVRTDTQYF. This rearrangement joins TRBV4-1 to TRBJ2-3, with TRBD1 identical over 10 bases. The trim removed 1 base at V and 1 base at J, leaving 11 bases unmatched. CDR3 length: 19 residues. CDR1 and CDR2 (germline): MGHRA, YSYEKL.

At least ten counts were recorded for this clonotype. The chain is built from TRBV5-1 and TRBJ2-7; 9 bases are shared with TRBD2. The CDR3 covers 15 residues. J lost 6 bases, V lost 3 bases, and 10 bases had no gene match. Germline V gene sequence: CDR1 SGHRS, CDR2 YFSETQ. In DNA, the CDR3 is TGCGCCAGCAGCTACTCCGGGACTAGCAGAATCGAGCAGTACTTC. Residues: CASSYSGTSRIEQYF.

The table lists this clonotype with a few counts. The CDR3 nucleotides read TGTGCCAGCTCACCACCGGTGGGAGAGAACAATGAGCAGTTCTTC. Translating it yields CASSPPVGENNEQFF. V gene TRBV18 combines with J gene TRBJ2-1, with D possibly being TRBD2 (5 bases). Trimming left V 0 bases short and J 5 bases short, with 11 bases between. The CDR3 runs 15 residues. The germline CDR1 and CDR2 sequences are KGHSH and LQKENI.

This chain connects TRBV4-3 to TRBJ1-2; 12 bases agree with TRBD1. This CDR3 spans 16 amino acids. With V trimmed by 1 base and J by 7 bases, 7 bases remained unmatched. Germline-derived CDR1 and CDR2 are LGHNA and YSLEER. CDR3 in amino acids: CASSQGMGQGASGYTF. The DNA of the CDR3 is TGCGCCAGCAGCCAAGGGATGGGACAGGGGGCGAGTGGCTACACCTTC.

The V and J genes are TRBV30 and TRBJ2-5; D is unresolved. This CDR3 region has 10 residues. In germline, CDR1 is GTSNPN, CDR2 SVGIG (reference sequence). Trimming cost V 5 bases and J 5 bases, with 6 bases left between them. CDR3 coding DNA: TGTGCCTGGGGGCAGGAGACCCAGTACTTC. This sequence encodes CAWGQETQYF. Using reference TRBV30 and TRBJ2-5 for the parts outside the CDR3, the full variable domain is SQTIHQWPATLVQPVGSPLSLECTVEGTSNPNLYWYRQAAGRGLQLLFYSVGIGQISSEVPQNLSASRPQDRQFILSSKKLLLSDSGFYLCAWGQETQYFGPGTRLLVL.

The CDR3 region is CATSSDRGPTDTQYF. The CDR3, as DNA: TGTGCCACCAGCAGTGACCGCGGACCGACAGATACGCAGTATTTT. This rearrangement joins TRBV15 to TRBJ2-3; no reliable D call. The CDR3 is made up of 15 amino acids. The germline V and J ends were trimmed by 3 bases and 3 bases, with 13 bases remaining between them. Germline V CDR1 and CDR2: LNHNV, YYDKDF (reference sequence).

This clonotype was picked up a small number of times. V usage is TRBV30 and J usage is TRBJ2-1, with D perhaps TRBD1 or TRBD2 (5 bases each). This CDR3 is 13 amino acids long. CDR1 is GTSNPN, CDR2 SVGIG, per germline (reference sequence). Trimming took off 3 bases at V and 6 bases at J, with 12 bases between the two ends. CDR3 residues: CAWRVRAGNEQFF. DNA for the CDR3: TGTGCCTGGAGGGTCAGGGCGGGCAATGAGCAGTTCTTC.

There are a few counts of this clonotype. The V and J genes are TRBV6-2 or TRBV6-3 and TRBJ2-3, with 14 bases that match TRBD2. V dropped 4 bases and J dropped 9; count of bases not matched to a gene: 3. The V gene's germline CDR1 is MNHEY and CDR2 SVGEGT. This CDR3 is 14 amino acids long. In DNA, the CDR3 is TGTGCCAGCAGTTCGGGACTAGCGGGAGTGACGCAGTATTTT. Its translation is CASSSGLAGVTQYF.

This clonotype has only a few counts. The V gene is TRBV12-3 or TRBV12-4, the J gene TRBJ2-1, with 11 nucleotides matching TRBD1. The CDR3 spans 14 residues. V gave up 5 bases and J gave up 9 bases; unmatched junction bases: 6. This CDR3 is CASSEDRGQGEQFF. The DNA of the CDR3 is TGTGCCAGCAGTGAGGACAGGGGGCAGGGTGAGCAGTTCTTC.

Note on this clonotype: Its ends do not fully match the called genes, so a read error is possible. The chain is built from TRBV12-3 or TRBV12-4 and TRBJ2-5; TRBD1 matches at 9 bases. The CDR3 is 14 residues long. The CDR3 loop is CANSRGQGWETQYF. As DNA, the CDR3 is TGTGCCAACAGTAGGGGACAGGGCTGGGAGACCCAGTACTTC.

This clonotype was found a few times. The V call is TRBV20-1, the J call TRBJ1-1, with a possible D match to TRBD1 (5 bases). Germline CDR1 DFQATT, CDR2 SNEGSKA (reference sequence). The germline V and J ends were trimmed by 5 bases and 0 bases, with 16 bases remaining between them. The CDR3 length is 15 residues. CDR3 region: CSAPRGGAVNTEAFF. In DNA form, the CDR3 reads TGCAGTGCTCCCCGGGGGGGAGCTGTGAACACTGAAGCTTTCTTT.

This clonotype was picked up many times. V is TRBV7-8 and J is TRBJ2-5, with a tentative D call TRBD2 (7 bases). Germline CDR1 and CDR2: SGHVS and FQNEAQ. Deletions cut 2 bases from V and 1 base from J, with 17 bases between. The CDR3 totals 17 residues. The CDR3 loop is CASSLRSGRGIQETQYF. CDR3 sequence (DNA): TGTGCCAGCAGCTTACGTTCAGGGAGGGGGATCCAAGAGACCCAGTACTTC. Full variable domain (missing parts from reference TRBV7-8 and TRBJ2-5): GAGVSQSPRYKVAKRGQDVALRCDPISGHVSLFWYQQALGQGPEFLTYFQNEAQLDKSGLPSDRFFAERPEGSVSTLKIQRTQQEDSAVYLCASSLRSGRGIQETQYFGPGTRLLVL.

This clonotype was seen at least ten times. The chain links TRBV20-1 to TRBJ2-1; the D is unclear. Looked up from germline, CDR1 is DFQATT and CDR2 is SNEGSKA (reference sequence). The CDR3 length is 16 residues. The ends were cut back, 3 bases at V and 4 bases at J, with 19 bases in the middle. The CDR3 coding sequence is TGCAGTGCTAGCCGTGAGTTGTCCTTAAATTACAATGAGCAGTTCTTC. This sequence encodes CSASRELSLNYNEQFF.

The chain is built from TRBV18 and TRBJ2-3; maybe TRBD1 (5 bases). Looked up from germline, CDR1 is KGHSH and CDR2 is LQKENI. The CDR3 has 15 residues. The germline V and J ends were trimmed by 3 bases and 0 bases, with 10 bases remaining between them. CDR3 sequence reads: CASSPTELSTDTQYF. The CDR3 nucleotides read TGTGCCAGCTCACCGACAGAGCTTAGCACAGATACGCAGTATTTT.

The V call is TRBV28, the J call TRBJ2-7; 8 nucleotides match TRBD1. Losses at the gene ends were 4 bases for V and 5 bases for J; bases not matched to a gene: 10. This CDR3 contains 15 residues. CDR1 is MDHEN and CDR2 is SYDVKM in the germline V gene. The CDR3, as DNA: TGTGCCAGCAGTTCTCAGACAGGGGTTTTCCACGAGCAGTACTTC. It encodes CASSSQTGVFHEQYF.

The chain employs TRBV6-1 and TRBJ2-2, with D perhaps being TRBD1 or TRBD2 (5 bases each). Germline lookup yields CDR1 MNHNS and CDR2 SASEGT. V was cut by 7 bases and J by 5 bases, with 14 bases left in between. The CDR3 is 14 residues long. CDR3 region: CASNGGFGTGELFF. As DNA, the CDR3 is TGTGCCAGCAATGGGGGTTTCGGGACCGGGGAGCTGTTTTTT.

V and J are TRBV27 and TRBJ1-1, with unresolved D. This CDR3 contains 15 residues. Germline V gene lookup returns CDR1 MNHEY and CDR2 SMNVEV (reference sequence). Deletions cut 6 bases from V and 1 base from J, with 15 bases between. This CDR3 is CASSPGRAKNTEAFF. In DNA, the CDR3 is TGTGCCAGCAGCCCCGGACGGGCGAAGAACACTGAAGCTTTCTTT.

This clonotype came up many times. The rearrangement links TRBV3-1 to TRBJ1-4; D is undetermined. Germline lookup yields CDR1 LGHDT and CDR2 YNNKEL (reference sequence). V dropped 6 bases and J dropped 0 bases, with 11 bases sitting between them. CDR3 length: 15 amino acids. CDR3 DNA sequence: TGTGCCAGCAGTCGCGACGGTGCAACTAATGAAAAACTGTTTTTT. Translated: CASSRDGATNEKLFF.

The rearrangement links TRBV18 to TRBJ2-1, with D perhaps matching TRBD1 (6 bases). The CDR3 is 14 residues long. The germline V gene has CDR1 KGHSH and CDR2 LQKENI. V shed 2 bases and J shed 9 bases, with 14 bases lying between them. The CDR3 loop reads CASSPVYREGEQFF. The CDR3 region has the DNA TGTGCCAGCTCACCAGTTTACAGGGAAGGTGAGCAGTTCTTC. Full variable domain (missing parts from reference TRBV18 and TRBJ2-1): NAGVMQNPRHLVRRRGQEARLRCSPMKGHSHVYWYRQLPEEGLKFMVYLQKENIIDESGMPKERFSAEFPKEGPSILRIQQVVRGDSAAYFCASSPVYREGEQFFGPGTRLTVL.

The rearrangement links TRBV19 to TRBJ1-1; D remains unclear. The CDR3 is made up of 12 amino acids. Trimming pared 2 bases from V and 8 bases from J, leaving 9 bases between. Germline V gene lookup returns CDR1 LNHDA and CDR2 SQIVND (reference sequence). Here the CDR3 reads CASSIPSGEAFF. In DNA, the CDR3 is TGTGCCAGTAGTATACCATCGGGGGAAGCTTTCTTT.

This clonotype has a handful of counts. V usage is TRBV7-2 and J usage is TRBJ2-7; D is uncertain. V was shortened by 5 bases and J by 0 bases, with 8 bases between the two germline ends. This CDR3 region has 13 residues. Germline V gives CDR1 SGHTA, CDR2 FQGNSA. The CDR3 sequence: CASSRLYSYEQYF. CDR3 nucleotides: TGTGCCAGCAGCCGCCTATACTCCTACGAGCAGTACTTC.

The chain couples TRBV7-2 to TRBJ2-3; the D gene is possibly TRBD2 (6 bases). This CDR3 spans 13 amino acids. Germline V gene data show CDR1 as SGHTA and CDR2 as FQGNSA. The V end lost 5 bases, the J end lost 7 bases, and 13 bases lay between the germline ends. CDR3 nucleotides: TGTGCCAGCAGCCTCGGGACTCGCCATACGCAGTATTTT. It is translated as CASSLGTRHTQYF. The full variable domain, with the rest looked up from reference TRBV7-2 and TRBJ2-3, is GAGVSQSPSNKVTEKGKDVELRCDPISGHTALYWYRQSLGQGLEFLIYFQGNSAPDKSGLPSDRFSAERTGGSVSTLTIQRTQQEDSAVYLCASSLGTRHTQYFGPGTRLTVL.

CDR3 nucleotide sequence: TGTGCCAGCAGCGTAAGCCCGAATGAAAAACTGTTTTTT. Its translation: CASSVSPNEKLFF. V is TRBV9 and J is TRBJ1-4; D is unresolved. Trimming removed 1 base at V and 5 bases at J, with 6 bases between. The germline V gene has CDR1 SGDLS and CDR2 YYNGEE. The CDR3 spans 13 residues.

The chain is built from TRBV4-2 and TRBJ1-2, with D possibly being TRBD1 (5 bases). CDR3 length: 13 amino acids. The V end lost 4 bases, the J end lost 8 bases, and 14 bases lay between the germline ends. CDR1 and CDR2 (germline): LGHNA, YNFKEQ. CDR3 sequence: CASSPGAEGGYTF. CDR3 in DNA: TGTGCCAGCAGCCCCGGGGCCGAGGGAGGCTACACCTTC.

Worth noting for this clonotype: This clone may be a read error of a much larger clone one base away. This chain uses TRBV20-1 with TRBJ2-5; the match to TRBD2 covers 9 bases. Per the germline V gene, CDR1 is DFQATT and CDR2 is SNEGSKA (reference sequence). The CDR3 runs to 16 residues. The CDR3 spells CCASRSSRGGDETQYF. As DNA, the CDR3 is TGCTGTGCTAGTAGGTCCTCTCGCGGGGGGGACGAGACCCAGTACTTC.

This clonotype was seen only a few times. This chain connects TRBV15 to TRBJ2-7; D perhaps matches TRBD2 (5 bases). There are 14 residues in the CDR3. Germline lookup yields CDR1 LNHNV and CDR2 YYDKDF (reference sequence). The V end was cut by 0 bases, the J end by 4 bases, with 10 bases between. Here the CDR3 DNA reads TGTGCCACCAGCAGAGATTTAGAGGGTTACGAGCAGTACTTC. Translating gives CATSRDLEGYEQYF.

There are a few counts of this clonotype. V usage is TRBV20-1 and J usage is TRBJ1-1; 7 bases are a match to TRBD1. CDR1 is DFQATT and CDR2 is SNEGSKA in the germline V gene (reference sequence). The CDR3 is made up of 12 amino acids. V lost 6 bases to trimming and J lost 4 bases; unmatched junction nucleotides: 5. CDR3 loop: CSATPGGTEAFF. The CDR3 DNA reads as TGCAGTGCGACCCCAGGGGGCACTGAAGCTTTCTTT.

This clonotype was picked up many times. This chain connects TRBV12-3 or TRBV12-4 to TRBJ1-4, with D hard to call. V was cut by 3 bases and J by 7 bases, with 9 bases left in between. The CDR3 covers 13 residues. CDR3 residues: CASSLRRVEKLFF. The CDR3 region has the DNA TGTGCCAGCAGTTTGCGAAGGGTTGAAAAACTGTTTTTT.